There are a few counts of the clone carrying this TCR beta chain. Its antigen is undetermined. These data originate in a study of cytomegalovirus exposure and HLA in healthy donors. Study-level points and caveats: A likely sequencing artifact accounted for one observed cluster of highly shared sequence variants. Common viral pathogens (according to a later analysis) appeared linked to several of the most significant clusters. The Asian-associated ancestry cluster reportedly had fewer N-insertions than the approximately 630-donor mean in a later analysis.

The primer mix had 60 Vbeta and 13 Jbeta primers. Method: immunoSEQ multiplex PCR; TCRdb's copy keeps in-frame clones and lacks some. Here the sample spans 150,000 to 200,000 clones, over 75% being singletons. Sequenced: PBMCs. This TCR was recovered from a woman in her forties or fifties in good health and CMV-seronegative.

CDR3 loop: CASRDRRGDGYTF. CDR3 in DNA: TGCGCCAGCAGGGACAGGAGGGGCGATGGCTACACCTTC. The genes are TRBV4-3 and TRBJ1-2; 7 bases match TRBD1. Germline V CDR1 and CDR2: LGHNA, YSLEER. This CDR3 region has 13 residues. V lost 6 bases to trimming and J lost 6 bases; unmatched junction nucleotides: 7.